Presented here are 25 T cell receptor beta chains from one specimen sequenced in a study of cytomegalovirus exposure and HLA in healthy donors. PCR involved 60 Vbeta and 13 Jbeta primers. Assay used: immunoSEQ multiplex PCR; TCRdb lists only in-frame clones, some missing. The sample lists around 150,000 clones; about 72% were seen once. Sequences were obtained from PBMCs. The source is a male donor in good health and CMV-seronegative.

The chain employs TRBV4-2 and TRBJ2-4; 7 bases fit TRBD2. The CDR3 sequence is 19 residues long. V shed 4 bases, J shed 8 bases, and the junction held 23 bases outside the gene matches. Germline-derived CDR1 and CDR2 are LGHNA and YNFKEQ. The CDR3 protein is CASSLSLGGGVLRGDIQYF. CDR3 coding DNA: TGTGCCAGCAGCCTTTCCCTGGGGGGAGGGGTCTTAAGAGGGGACATTCAGTACTTC.

This clone occurred a few times. The chain carries TRBV28 and TRBJ2-1, with a weak D call TRBD2 (5 bases). The CDR3 consists of 12 residues. Germline assignment: CDR1 MDHEN and CDR2 SYDVKM. V was shortened by 6 bases and J by 9 bases, with 12 bases between the two germline ends. CDR3 in amino acids: CASRVPAGEQFF. The CDR3 region has the DNA TGTGCCAGCAGGGTACCGGCGGGTGAGCAGTTCTTC.

The CDR3 protein is CASSETGGSGYTF. The CDR3 DNA sequence: TGTGCCAGCAGTGAAACAGGGGGCTCAGGCTACACCTTC. The chain employs TRBV2 and TRBJ1-2, with TRBD1 matching 9 bases. From germline, CDR1 is SNHLY and CDR2 FYNNEI. CDR3 size: 13 residues. V shed 2 bases and J 8 bases; nucleotides not matched to a gene: 3.

The chain recombines TRBV5-1 with TRBJ2-3; 13 nucleotides align to TRBD2. The CDR3 has 17 amino acids. Unmatched junction bases numbered 11, after V lost 4 bases and J lost 6 bases. Germline V gives CDR1 SGHRS, CDR2 YFSETQ. In DNA, the CDR3 is TGCGCCAGCAGCCGGATAGGACTAGCGGGGGCAGGGGATACGCAGTATTTT. It yields the protein CASSRIGLAGAGDTQYF.

The V and J genes are TRBV7-8 and TRBJ2-5, with TRBD2 as a possible D gene (7 bases). This CDR3 has 15 amino acids. Germline CDR1 and CDR2: SGHVS and FQNEAQ. Trimming shortened V by 5 bases and J by 5 bases, and 18 bases separated the two germline ends. CDR3 sequence: CASSPGGGGGETQYF. In DNA form, the CDR3 reads TGTGCCAGCAGCCCCGGCGGAGGGGGAGGGGAGACCCAGTACTTC.

This clone was seen once. Other DNA sequences in the same sample also yield this CDR3. The genes are TRBV27 and TRBJ2-2; 8 nucleotides align to TRBD1. J gave up 0 bases and V 5 bases, and 5 bases lay outside the gene matches. This CDR3 region has 16 residues. Germline V gene data show CDR1 as MNHEY and CDR2 as SMNVEV (reference sequence). CDR3 sequence reads: CASSLLTGANTGELFF. Written as DNA, the CDR3 is TGTGCCAGCAGTCTGCTGACAGGGGCGAACACCGGGGAGCTGTTTTTT.

V gene TRBV7-2 combines with J gene TRBJ2-7; unclear D gene. CDR1 SGHTA and CDR2 FQGNSA come from the germline V gene. Trimming removed 8 bases from V and 2 bases from J, with 16 bases in between. The CDR3 runs to 14 residues. The CDR3 DNA follows: TGTGCCAGCGGTCCTTATAAGCCACCCTACGAGCAGTACTTC. It codes for CASGPYKPPYEQYF.

The chain employs TRBV10-1 and TRBJ1-4, with 7 bases that match TRBD1. This CDR3 region has 14 residues. V shed 5 bases and J 8 bases; nucleotides not matched to a gene: 8. From germline, CDR1 is WNHNN and CDR2 SYGVQD (reference sequence). The DNA for the CDR3 is TGCGCCAGCAGTCTACAGGGGTGGAGGGAAAAACTGTTTTTT. Translated, it gives CASSLQGWREKLFF.

V and J are TRBV18 and TRBJ2-7, with a tentative D call TRBD2 (6 bases). The CDR3 contains 12 residues. Trimming took 6 bases from V and 3 from J, leaving 9 bases between them. Germline lookup yields CDR1 KGHSH and CDR2 LQKENI. The CDR3 nucleotides are TGTGCCAGCTCCCGAGCGGGCTACGAGCAGTACTTC. As protein: CASSRAGYEQYF.

The chain joins TRBV5-4 to TRBJ2-3; 13 nucleotides agree with TRBD2. With V trimmed by 5 bases and J by 1 base, 4 bases remained unmatched. The CDR3 covers 16 residues. Germline V lookup: CDR1 SGHNT, CDR2 YYREEE (reference sequence). CDR3 bases: TGTGCCAGCAGGGCGACTAGCGGGAGGCGCACAGATACGCAGTATTTT. Its translation is CASRATSGRRTDTQYF.

The chain employs TRBV7-2 and TRBJ2-3; 8 bases align to TRBD2. After removal of 2 bases from V and 2 bases from J, the junction contained 9 bases not matched to a gene. This CDR3 is built from 17 residues. In germline, CDR1 is SGHTA, CDR2 FQGNSA. CDR3 sequence: CASSLKTAGAITDTQYF. For the CDR3, the DNA is TGTGCCAGCAGCTTAAAAACAGCGGGGGCGATCACAGATACGCAGTATTTT.

V gene TRBV27 combines with J gene TRBJ2-7; possible D gene TRBD1, 7 bases. The V end lost 11 bases, the J end lost 0 bases, and 20 bases lay between the germline ends. The CDR3 runs to 15 residues. The germline V gene encodes CDR1 MNHEY and CDR2 SMNVEV (reference sequence). The CDR3 here is CAARRGRSSSYEQYF. CDR3 DNA sequence: TGTGCCGCCCGGAGGGGGCGTTCAAGCTCCTACGAGCAGTACTTC.

V usage is TRBV30 and J usage is TRBJ2-1; 7 bases match TRBD1. Trimming cost V 1 base and J 7 bases; bases outside gene matches: 7. The CDR3 runs 14 residues. From germline, CDR1 is GTSNPN and CDR2 SVGIG (reference sequence). The CDR3 DNA reads as TGTGCCTGGAGTGGACAGGGCAGCTATAATGAGCAGTTCTTC. As protein: CAWSGQGSYNEQFF.

The V call is TRBV7-2, the J call TRBJ2-7, with a weak D call TRBD1 (6 bases). Germline V lookup: CDR1 SGHTA, CDR2 FQGNSA. The CDR3 length is 12 residues. V gave up 5 bases and J gave up 7 bases, with 12 bases separating them. The CDR3 DNA reads TGTGCCAGCAGCGATACAGGGTGGGAGCAGTACTTC. Translation gives CASSDTGWEQYF. Using reference TRBV7-2 and TRBJ2-7 for the parts outside the CDR3, the full variable domain is GAGVSQSPSNKVTEKGKDVELRCDPISGHTALYWYRQSLGQGLEFLIYFQGNSAPDKSGLPSDRFSAERTGGSVSTLTIQRTQQEDSAVYLCASSDTGWEQYFGPGTRLTVT.

There are a few counts of this clone. This rearrangement joins TRBV6-1 to TRBJ2-5; 10 bases are a match to TRBD2. The germline V gene has CDR1 MNHNS and CDR2 SASEGT. The CDR3 contains 20 residues. V dropped 2 bases and J dropped 1; count of bases not matched to a gene: 16. CDR3 sequence reads: CASSERERGGLFDSQETQYF. The DNA of the CDR3 is TGTGCCAGCAGTGAAAGGGAGCGGGGGGGCCTTTTCGATTCCCAAGAGACCCAGTACTTC.

CDR3 nucleotides: TGTGCCGGGACAGGGGGAGAGACCCAGTACTTC. Its translation is CAGTGGETQYF. The rearrangement uses TRBV30 and TRBJ2-5; 11 bases fit TRBD1. Germline CDR1 GTSNPN, CDR2 SVGIG (reference sequence). With V trimmed by 8 bases and J by 4 bases, 0 bases remained unmatched. The CDR3 is 11 residues long.

In its sample, this clone was seen a few times. The V gene is TRBV10-3, the J gene TRBJ2-5; 11 bases line up with TRBD1. The CDR3 has 15 residues. The germline V gene encodes CDR1 ENHRY and CDR2 SYGVKD. J was trimmed by 5 bases and V by 1 base; bases with no gene match: 3. This CDR3 reads CAISEFRTGGETQYF. CDR3 DNA sequence: TGTGCCATCAGTGAGTTCAGGACAGGGGGCGAGACCCAGTACTTC.

The V call is TRBV10-3, the J call TRBJ1-2; 9 bases map to TRBD1. V shed 2 bases and J 2 bases; nucleotides not matched to a gene: 6. Germline CDR1 ENHRY, CDR2 SYGVKD. CDR3 length: 16 amino acids. The CDR3 here is CAISEPGQGKNYGYTF. The CDR3 nucleotides read TGTGCCATCAGTGAGCCGGGACAGGGTAAAAACTATGGCTACACCTTC.

The V and J genes are TRBV6-5 and TRBJ1-1; D is perhaps TRBD1 (5 bases). There are 13 residues in the CDR3. Germline CDR1 reads MNHEY; CDR2 reads SVGAGI. The ends were cut back, 6 bases at V and 1 base at J, with 9 bases in the middle. This chain's CDR3 is CASRRTQNTEAFF. The CDR3 nucleotides are TGTGCCAGCAGAAGGACACAGAACACTGAAGCTTTCTTT.

The V and J genes are TRBV6-1 and TRBJ2-1, with 11 bases lining up with TRBD2. Germline V gene lookup returns CDR1 MNHNS and CDR2 SASEGT. The V gene end was trimmed by 1 base and the J gene end by 9 bases; junction bases not matched to a gene: 5. The CDR3 is made up of 15 amino acids. CDR3 nucleotide sequence: TGTGCCAGCAGTGAAGTCGTACTAGCGGGAGTTGAGCAGTTCTTC. It is translated as CASSEVVLAGVEQFF.

V and J are TRBV6-5 and TRBJ2-7; TRBD1 is a possible D gene (5 bases). The CDR3 consists of 12 residues. Germline V CDR1 and CDR2: MNHEY, SVGAGI. The V gene lost 5 bases and the J gene lost 1 base, with 6 bases spanning the gap. The CDR3 here is CASSPGSYEQYF. The CDR3, as DNA: TGTGCCAGCAGTCCAGGGTCCTACGAGCAGTACTTC.

This clone was observed a few times. This chain connects TRBV9 to TRBJ2-1; 11 bases match TRBD2. After removal of 0 bases from V and 10 bases from J, the junction contained 12 bases not matched to a gene. Per the germline V gene, CDR1 is SGDLS and CDR2 is YYNGEE. The CDR3 loop spans 17 amino acids. The CDR3 sequence: CASSVGLGTSGRGEQFF. In nucleotides, the CDR3 is TGTGCCAGCAGCGTAGGGTTAGGGACTAGCGGCAGGGGGGAGCAGTTCTTC.

The J gene is TRBJ1-4, the V gene TRBV5-1; TRBD1 agrees at 7 bases. V was clipped by 0 bases and J by 4 bases; unmatched bases: 3. The CDR3 spans 15 residues. Germline loops: CDR1 SGHRS, CDR2 YFSETQ. The CDR3 DNA reads as TGCGCCAGCAGCTTGGTGGGACAGCTTAATGAAAAACTGTTTTTT. It yields the protein CASSLVGQLNEKLFF.

The chain is built from TRBV7-2 and TRBJ2-3, with 11 bases identical to TRBD1. The CDR3 spans 18 residues. V trimming: 6 bases; J trimming: 0 bases; junction bases outside the gene matches: 11. Germline V gene data show CDR1 as SGHTA and CDR2 as FQGNSA. CDR3 sequence: CASRSGQGAPPSTDTQYF. CDR3 coding DNA: TGTGCCAGCAGATCTGGACAGGGGGCGCCCCCAAGCACAGATACGCAGTATTTT.

This rearrangement joins TRBV10-1 to TRBJ2-7; D possibly corresponds to TRBD2 (5 bases). Deletions cut 0 bases from V and 0 bases from J, with 9 bases between. The CDR3 is made up of 15 amino acids. Germline CDR1 WNHNN, CDR2 SYGVQD (reference sequence). The CDR3 region has the DNA TGCGCCAGCAGTGAGTCGGAGGAAAACTCCTACGAGCAGTACTTC. This translates into CASSESEENSYEQYF.